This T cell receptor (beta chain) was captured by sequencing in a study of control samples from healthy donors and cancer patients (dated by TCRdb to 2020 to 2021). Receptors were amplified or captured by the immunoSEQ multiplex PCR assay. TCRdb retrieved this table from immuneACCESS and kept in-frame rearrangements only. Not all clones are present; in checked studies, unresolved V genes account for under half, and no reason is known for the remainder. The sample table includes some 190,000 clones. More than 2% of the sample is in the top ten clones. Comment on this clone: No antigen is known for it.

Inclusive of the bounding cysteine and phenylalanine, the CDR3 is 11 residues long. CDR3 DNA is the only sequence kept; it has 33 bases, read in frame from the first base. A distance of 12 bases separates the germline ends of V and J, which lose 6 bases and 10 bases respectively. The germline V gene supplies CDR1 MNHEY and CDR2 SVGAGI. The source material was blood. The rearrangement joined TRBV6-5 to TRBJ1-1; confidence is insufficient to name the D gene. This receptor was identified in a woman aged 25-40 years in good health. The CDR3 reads CASRDSPAAFF. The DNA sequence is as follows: TGTGCCAGCAGGGACTCCCCGGCAGCTTTCTTT.